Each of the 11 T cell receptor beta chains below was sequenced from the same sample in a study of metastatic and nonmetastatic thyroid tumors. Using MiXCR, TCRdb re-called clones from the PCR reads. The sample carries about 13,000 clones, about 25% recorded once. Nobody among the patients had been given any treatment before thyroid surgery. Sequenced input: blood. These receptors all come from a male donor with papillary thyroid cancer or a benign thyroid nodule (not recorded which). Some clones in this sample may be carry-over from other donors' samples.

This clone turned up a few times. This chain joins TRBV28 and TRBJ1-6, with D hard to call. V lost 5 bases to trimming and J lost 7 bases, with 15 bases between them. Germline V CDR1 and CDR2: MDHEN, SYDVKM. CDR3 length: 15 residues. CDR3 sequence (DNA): TGTGCCAGCAGTATCCCGGGCCCCGGGAATTCACCCCTCCACTTT. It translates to CASSIPGPGNSPLHF.

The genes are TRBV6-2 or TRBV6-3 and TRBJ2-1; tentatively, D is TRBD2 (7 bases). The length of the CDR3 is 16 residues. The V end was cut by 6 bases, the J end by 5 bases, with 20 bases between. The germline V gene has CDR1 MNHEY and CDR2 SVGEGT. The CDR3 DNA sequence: TGTGCCAGCAGCACGTTAGGGGGGAGGGTCGACAATGAGCAGTTCTTC. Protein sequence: CASSTLGGRVDNEQFF.

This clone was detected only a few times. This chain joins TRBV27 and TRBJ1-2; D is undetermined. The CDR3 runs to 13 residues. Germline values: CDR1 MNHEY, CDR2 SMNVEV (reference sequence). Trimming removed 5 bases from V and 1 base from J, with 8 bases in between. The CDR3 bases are TGTGCCAGCAGTCCTGAGGGTAACTATGGCTACACCTTC. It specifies CASSPEGNYGYTF.

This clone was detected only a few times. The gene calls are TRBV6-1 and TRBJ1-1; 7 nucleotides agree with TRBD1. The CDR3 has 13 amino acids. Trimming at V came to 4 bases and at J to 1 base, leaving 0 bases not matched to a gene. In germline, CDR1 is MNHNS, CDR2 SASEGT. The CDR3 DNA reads TGTGCCAGCAGTGGACAGGGGAACACTGAAGCTTTCTTT. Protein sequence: CASSGQGNTEAFF.

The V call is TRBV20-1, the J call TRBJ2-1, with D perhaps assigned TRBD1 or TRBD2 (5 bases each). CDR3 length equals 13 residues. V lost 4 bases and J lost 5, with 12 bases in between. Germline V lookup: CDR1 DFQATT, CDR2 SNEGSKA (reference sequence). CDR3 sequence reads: CSAIWGINNEQFF. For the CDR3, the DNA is TGCAGTGCTATTTGGGGGATTAACAATGAGCAGTTCTTC.

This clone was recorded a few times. The CDR3 sequence is CASSYSVQLNGYTF. CDR3 DNA sequence: TGTGCCAGCAGTTACTCGGTGCAGTTAAATGGCTACACCTTC. The chain links TRBV6-5 to TRBJ1-2; unclear D gene. Germline CDR1 and CDR2: MNHEY and SVGAGI. The CDR3 has 14 amino acids. Trimming removed 0 bases from V and 6 bases from J, with 11 bases in between.

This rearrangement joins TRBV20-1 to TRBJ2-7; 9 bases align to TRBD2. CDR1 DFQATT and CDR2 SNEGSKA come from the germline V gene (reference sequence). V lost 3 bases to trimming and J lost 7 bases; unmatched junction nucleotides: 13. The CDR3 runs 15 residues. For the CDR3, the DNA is TGCAGTGCTAGGGGTAGACTAGCGGACTTAGAAGAGCAGTACTTC. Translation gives CSARGRLADLEEQYF.

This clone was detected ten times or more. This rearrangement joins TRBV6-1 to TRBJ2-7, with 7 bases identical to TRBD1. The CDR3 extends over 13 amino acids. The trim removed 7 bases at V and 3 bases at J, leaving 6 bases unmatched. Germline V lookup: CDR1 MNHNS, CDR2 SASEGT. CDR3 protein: CASMSGGRYEQYF. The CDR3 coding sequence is TGTGCCAGCATGTCAGGGGGTCGCTACGAGCAGTACTTC.

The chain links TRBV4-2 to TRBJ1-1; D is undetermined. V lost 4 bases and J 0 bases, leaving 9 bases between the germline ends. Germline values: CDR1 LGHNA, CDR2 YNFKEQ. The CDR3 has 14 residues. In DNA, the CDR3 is TGTGCCAGCAGCCCCGGTGGCATGAACACTGAAGCTTTCTTT. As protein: CASSPGGMNTEAFF.

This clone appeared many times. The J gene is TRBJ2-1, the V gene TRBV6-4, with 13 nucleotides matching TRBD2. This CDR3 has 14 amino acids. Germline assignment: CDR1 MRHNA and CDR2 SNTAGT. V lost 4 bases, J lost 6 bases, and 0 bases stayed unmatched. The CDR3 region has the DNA TGTGCCAGCAGTGGGACTAGCGGGAGCAATGAGCAGTTCTTC. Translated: CASSGTSGSNEQFF.

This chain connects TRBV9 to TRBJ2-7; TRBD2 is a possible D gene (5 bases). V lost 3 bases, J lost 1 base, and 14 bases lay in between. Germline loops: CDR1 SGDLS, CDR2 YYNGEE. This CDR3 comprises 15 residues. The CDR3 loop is CASSGSTGGSYEQYF. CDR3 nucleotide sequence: TGTGCCAGCAGCGGGTCGACTGGCGGGTCCTACGAGCAGTACTTC. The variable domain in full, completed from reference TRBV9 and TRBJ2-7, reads DSGVTQTPKHLITATGQRVTLRCSPRSGDLSVYWYQQSLDQGLQFLIQYYNGEERAKGNILERFSAQQFPDLHSELNLSSLELGDSALYFCASSGSTGGSYEQYFGPGTRLTVT.